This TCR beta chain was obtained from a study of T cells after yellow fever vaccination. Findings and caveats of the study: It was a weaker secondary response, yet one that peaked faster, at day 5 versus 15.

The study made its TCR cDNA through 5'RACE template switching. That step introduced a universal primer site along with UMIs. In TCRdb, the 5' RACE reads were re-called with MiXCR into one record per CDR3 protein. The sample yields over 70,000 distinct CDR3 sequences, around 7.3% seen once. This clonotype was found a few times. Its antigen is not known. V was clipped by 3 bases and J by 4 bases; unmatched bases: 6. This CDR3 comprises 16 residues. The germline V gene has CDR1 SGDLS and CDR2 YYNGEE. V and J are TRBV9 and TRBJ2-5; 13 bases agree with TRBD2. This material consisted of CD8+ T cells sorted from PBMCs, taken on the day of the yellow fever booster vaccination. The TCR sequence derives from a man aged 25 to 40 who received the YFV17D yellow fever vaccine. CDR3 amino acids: CASSAGLAGAGETQYF. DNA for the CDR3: TGTGCCAGCAGCGCCGGACTAGCGGGAGCAGGAGAGACCCAGTACTTC.